What follows are 21 T cell receptor beta chains derived from one specimen sequenced in a study of cytomegalovirus exposure and HLA in healthy donors. The method was immunoSEQ multiplex PCR; TCRdb's version includes in-frame clones alone and lacks a portion of them. Seen here are roughly 76,000 clones, around 94% observed once, and the top ten hold roughly 1.4%. The specimen was PBMCs. These receptors were taken from a man younger than 30 in good health and CMV-seropositive.

V and J are TRBV10-3 and TRBJ2-7; 11 bases match TRBD2. Germline values: CDR1 ENHRY, CDR2 SYGVKD. The length of the CDR3 is 15 residues. Trimming cost V 6 bases and J 0 bases; bases outside gene matches: 4. This chain's CDR3 is CAISPSGRSSYEQYF. The CDR3, as DNA: TGTGCCATCAGCCCTAGCGGGAGGAGCTCCTACGAGCAGTACTTC.

V is TRBV5-3 and J is TRBJ2-1; 10 bases align to TRBD2. TRBV5-3 carries the ORF label, with uncertain function. Germline trimming cut 2 bases from V and 2 bases from J; bases unmatched to any gene: 1. CDR3 length: 15 amino acids. CDR3 amino acids: CARSFLAGAYNEQFF. The CDR3 region has the DNA TGTGCCAGAAGCTTTCTAGCGGGAGCCTACAATGAGCAGTTCTTC.

The chain has TRBV7-3 and TRBJ2-1; a weak D match, TRBD2 (5 bases). Germline V CDR1 and CDR2: SGHTA, FQGTGA. This CDR3 spans 15 amino acids. Trimming removed 5 bases from V and 0 bases from J, with 11 bases in between. For the CDR3, the DNA is TGTGCCAGCAGCCCCGGACTGCTCTCCTACAATGAGCAGTTCTTC. This translates into CASSPGLLSYNEQFF.

This CDR3 reads CASSFGLADPSGHEQYF. DNA for the CDR3: TGCGCCAGCAGCTTCGGACTAGCGGACCCCTCGGGTCACGAGCAGTACTTC. V gene TRBV5-1 combines with J gene TRBJ2-7, with 10 bases lining up with TRBD2. This CDR3 has 17 amino acids. Per the germline V gene, CDR1 is SGHRS and CDR2 is YFSETQ. V shed 2 bases, J shed 5 bases, and the junction held 13 bases outside the gene matches.

The count of this clone is one. CDR3: CASSDDRDTGFNEQFF. The DNA of the CDR3 is TGTGCCAGCAGTGACGATCGGGACACCGGTTTCAATGAGCAGTTCTTC. This sequence joins TRBV2 and TRBJ2-1, with D possibly matching TRBD1 (6 bases). The CDR3 runs to 16 residues. V was clipped by 3 bases and J by 6 bases, with 18 bases between them. The germline V gene has CDR1 SNHLY and CDR2 FYNNEI.

Only a few counts were recorded for this clone. The chain links TRBV4-1 to TRBJ2-3, with D unresolved. Germline CDR1 MGHRA, CDR2 YSYEKL. Deletions cut 1 base from V and 3 bases from J, with 8 bases between. The CDR3 totals 14 residues. The CDR3 nucleotides read TGCGCCAGCAGCCAAGCCGCGGAAACAGATACGCAGTATTTT. Translation: CASSQAAETDTQYF.

This clone has just one count. The chain couples TRBV4-1 to TRBJ2-4; D may be TRBD1 (6 bases). Germline V gene sequence: CDR1 MGHRA, CDR2 YSYEKL. CDR3 length equals 20 residues. The V and J ends lost 3 bases and 3 bases respectively, with 27 bases between them. The CDR3 loop reads CASSHKKEPRDTVIKNIQYF. The CDR3 nucleotides are TGCGCCAGCAGCCACAAAAAAGAGCCCCGGGACACCGTGATCAAAAACATTCAGTACTTC.

J is TRBJ2-7 and V is TRBV30; TRBD2 aligns across 7 bases. The CDR3 loop spans 13 amino acids. Germline assignment: CDR1 GTSNPN and CDR2 SVGIG (reference sequence). Losses at the gene ends were 5 bases for V and 4 bases for J; bases not matched to a gene: 8. The CDR3 protein is CAWARGEGYEQYF. The CDR3 DNA reads TGTGCCTGGGCCCGGGGGGAGGGTTACGAGCAGTACTTC.

V and J are TRBV9 and TRBJ2-5, with 8 positions matching TRBD2. This CDR3 comprises 15 residues. CDR1 and CDR2 from the germline V gene are SGDLS and YYNGEE. Unmatched junction bases numbered 8, after V lost 0 bases and J lost 7 bases. The CDR3 reads CASSVGPAGEGTQYF. In DNA form, the CDR3 reads TGTGCCAGCAGCGTAGGCCCAGCGGGAGAGGGGACCCAGTACTTC.

The CDR3 nucleotides read TGCGCCAGCAGCGACGGACTAGCGGCTAGCTACGAGCAGTACTTC. It specifies CASSDGLAASYEQYF. This sequence joins TRBV5-1 and TRBJ2-7; 10 positions match TRBD2. The J segment lost 3 bases and the V segment lost 4 bases, leaving 7 bases of the junction unmatched. The CDR3 covers 15 residues. Germline V gene sequence: CDR1 SGHRS, CDR2 YFSETQ. Variable domain in full (rest from reference TRBV5-1 and TRBJ2-7): KAGVTQTPRYLIKTRGQQVTLSCSPISGHRSVSWYQQTPGQGLQFLFEYFSETQRNKGNFPGRFSGRQFSNSRSEMNVSTLELGDSALYLCASSDGLAASYEQYFGPGTRLTVT.

This clone was detected once. The chain is built from TRBV18 and TRBJ2-1; no definite D call. There are 12 residues in the CDR3. Trimming removed 4 bases at V and 9 bases at J, with 10 bases between. Per germline, CDR1 KGHSH and CDR2 LQKENI. This CDR3 reads CASSLESIEQFF. CDR3 nucleotides: TGTGCCAGCTCACTTGAGTCTATTGAGCAGTTCTTC.

Remarks on this clone: Other nucleotide sequences in the sample specify the same CDR3. This chain's CDR3 is CASNRGTRPYEQYF. CDR3 DNA: TGTGCCAGCAATCGCGGGACTAGACCCTACGAGCAGTACTTC. The gene calls are TRBV2 and TRBJ2-7; 8 bases are a match to TRBD2. CDR1 SNHLY and CDR2 FYNNEI come from the germline V gene. V was clipped by 7 bases and J by 2 bases; unmatched bases: 7. The CDR3 is 14 amino acids.

The chain employs TRBV6-5 and TRBJ2-3; D is unclear. The germline V gene encodes CDR1 MNHEY and CDR2 SVGAGI. V was clipped by 4 bases and J by 7 bases, with 9 bases between them. This CDR3 is built from 12 residues. CDR3: CASSLGGHTQYF. CDR3 nucleotides: TGTGCCAGCAGTTTAGGCGGTCATACGCAGTATTTT.

This clone turned up a few times. V usage is TRBV28 and J usage is TRBJ1-5; 8 nucleotides line up with TRBD1. With 11 bases clipped from V and 10 bases from J, the junction kept 10 bases outside the gene matches. CDR1 MDHEN and CDR2 SYDVKM come from the germline V gene. The CDR3 extends over 12 amino acids. DNA of the CDR3: TGTGCCCACAACAGGGGGATAGACCCCCAGCATTTT. Translated, it gives CAHNRGIDPQHF.

The rearrangement joins TRBV6-1 to TRBJ2-2; 10 positions agree with TRBD1. The V gene end was trimmed by 5 bases and the J gene end by 3 bases; junction bases not matched to a gene: 3. From germline, CDR1 is MNHNS and CDR2 SASEGT. This CDR3 comprises 15 residues. CDR3 amino acids: CASSSGTGDTGELFF. The CDR3 DNA follows: TGTGCCAGCAGTTCCGGGACAGGGGACACCGGGGAGCTGTTTTTT.

This chain joins TRBV7-3 and TRBJ2-1, with D unresolved. Trimming took off 5 bases at V and 1 base at J, with 15 bases between the two ends. The CDR3 loop spans 16 amino acids. Germline CDR1 SGHTA, CDR2 FQGTGA. The CDR3 region has the DNA TGTGCCAGCAGCCTCGAGATACGAGGTTCCTACAATGAGCAGTTCTTC. This sequence encodes CASSLEIRGSYNEQFF.

The chain joins TRBV10-3 to TRBJ2-1, with 13 nucleotides matching TRBD2. The CDR3 loop spans 15 amino acids. Germline trimming cut 5 bases from V and 6 bases from J; bases unmatched to any gene: 4. CDR1 is ENHRY and CDR2 is SYGVKD in the germline V gene. The CDR3 DNA reads TGTGCCATCAGTCGGACTAGCGGGAGTACCAATGAGCAGTTCTTC. This codes for CAISRTSGSTNEQFF.

The chain couples TRBV28 to TRBJ2-5; the D is unclear. Trimming shortened V by 3 bases and J by 7 bases, and 12 bases separated the two germline ends. Germline V gives CDR1 MDHEN, CDR2 SYDVKM. This CDR3 is built from 13 residues. DNA for the CDR3: TGTGCCAGCAGTTTCGCGTCTAGTGGGACCCAGTACTTC. Protein sequence: CASSFASSGTQYF. Filled out from reference TRBV28 and TRBJ2-5, the complete variable domain reads DVKVTQSSRYLVKRTGEKVFLECVQDMDHENMFWYRQDPGLGLRLIYFSYDVKMKEKGDIPEGYSVSREKKERFSLILESASTNQTSMYLCASSFASSGTQYFGPGTRLLVL.

The rearrangement uses TRBV6-6 and TRBJ2-1; 14 nucleotides line up with TRBD2. CDR1 and CDR2 from the germline V gene are MNHNY and SVGAGI (reference sequence). With V trimmed by 2 bases and J by 10 bases, 7 bases remained unmatched. This CDR3 contains 16 residues. The CDR3 coding sequence is TGTGCCAGCAGTTACGGGGGACTAGCGGGAGCCCGAGAGCAGTTCTTC. This gives the protein CASSYGGLAGAREQFF.

The rearrangement joins TRBV10-3 to TRBJ2-7; 9 positions match TRBD1. The CDR3 spans 16 residues. Germline lookup yields CDR1 ENHRY and CDR2 SYGVKD. J lost 4 bases, V lost 5 bases, and 12 bases had no gene match. The CDR3 DNA sequence: TGTGCCATCAGTATCACAGAGGGACAGGGACATTACGAGCAGTACTTC. Translation gives CAISITEGQGHYEQYF.

The chain is built from TRBV19 and TRBJ2-5, with 8 bases aligning to TRBD2. Looked up from germline, CDR1 is LNHDA and CDR2 is SQIVND (reference sequence). The CDR3 contains 17 residues. V lost 4 bases to trimming and J lost 4 bases; unmatched junction nucleotides: 14. In DNA form, the CDR3 reads TGTGCCAGTAGTACGCCCCTGAGCCGGGGGGGGGCAGAGACCCAGTACTTC. This sequence encodes CASSTPLSRGGAETQYF.